This T cell receptor beta chain was sequenced in a study of T cell responses to AZD1222 COVID-19 vaccine. Study-level findings and limits: Donors skewed white British and female; clonal diversity was possibly underestimated.

Note on this clone: Antigen: not known.

The CDR3 is 14 residues long. The germline V gene has CDR1 LGHNA and CDR2 YSLEER. Trimming removed 0 bases from V and 2 bases from J, with 7 bases in between. Profiled with immunoSEQ multiplex PCR; TCRdb holds only in-frame clones, not every one. The profile covers about 120,000 clones, with about 91% appearing a single time and 5.5% to 7.5% taken by the ten largest. This specimen was peripheral blood, taken 28 days after the second AZD1222 dose. The TCR comes from an adult who received the AZD1222 COVID-19 vaccine. The V and J genes are TRBV4-3 and TRBJ1-1; D unresolved. The CDR3 DNA follows: TGCGCCAGCAGCCAAGAGCCAGCCAACACTGAAGCTTTCTTT. This translates into CASSQEPANTEAFF.